These 19 T cell receptor beta chains came from one sample sequenced in a study of cytomegalovirus exposure and HLA in healthy donors. 13 Jbeta primers and 60 Vbeta primers were used for the PCR. Sequencing was performed with immunoSEQ multiplex PCR; in TCRdb, only in-frame clones are kept and a portion is missing. The data contain 140,000 to 150,000 clones, around 80% of them singletons. The sequencing sample was made of PBMCs. The receptors shown here come from a woman in her thirties or forties in good health and CMV-seropositive.

The rearrangement joins TRBV6-6 to TRBJ1-1, with D possibly being TRBD1 (6 bases). V dropped 6 bases and J dropped 1 base, with 12 bases sitting between them. The CDR3 consists of 14 residues. Germline CDR1 MNHNY, CDR2 SVGAGI (reference sequence). CDR3 loop: CASSPDRQNTEAFF. DNA for the CDR3: TGTGCCAGCAGCCCCGACAGGCAGAACACTGAAGCTTTCTTT.

V and J are TRBV5-1 and TRBJ1-2; 8 positions match TRBD1. The CDR3 totals 15 residues. Germline V lookup: CDR1 SGHRS, CDR2 YFSETQ. Trimming at V came to 1 base and at J to 8 bases, leaving 10 bases not matched to a gene. CDR3 coding DNA: TGCGCCAGCAGCTTGTATTTAGGACAGGGATTCGGCTACACCTTC. Translated, it gives CASSLYLGQGFGYTF. Filled out from reference TRBV5-1 and TRBJ1-2, the complete variable domain reads KAGVTQTPRYLIKTRGQQVTLSCSPISGHRSVSWYQQTPGQGLQFLFEYFSETQRNKGNFPGRFSGRQFSNSRSEMNVSTLELGDSALYLCASSLYLGQGFGYTFGSGTRLTVV.

V is TRBV27 and J is TRBJ2-3, with 9 positions matching TRBD2. CDR3 size: 16 residues. V was pared by 8 bases and J by 5 bases, with 14 bases of the junction left unmatched. Germline loops: CDR1 MNHEY, CDR2 SMNVEV (reference sequence). The CDR3 sequence: CASFPEGGRGVDTQYF. The DNA of the CDR3 is TGTGCCAGCTTCCCGGAGGGCGGGAGGGGCGTAGATACGCAGTATTTT.

The chain is built from TRBV10-2 and TRBJ1-3; TRBD1 aligns across 7 bases. CDR1 is WSHSY, CDR2 SAAADI, per germline. With V trimmed by 6 bases and J by 0 bases, 5 bases remained unmatched. The CDR3 is 15 residues long. This chain's CDR3 is CASRQQGFSGNTIYF. CDR3 coding DNA: TGCGCCAGCAGACAACAGGGGTTCTCTGGAAACACCATATATTTT.

This rearrangement joins TRBV10-3 to TRBJ1-2, with unresolved D. V was trimmed by 0 bases and J by 8 bases, leaving 7 bases between them. CDR3 length: 12 amino acids. Germline V CDR1 and CDR2: ENHRY, SYGVKD. Here the CDR3 DNA reads TGTGCCATCAGTGAGTCCCGGGAGGGCTACACCTTC. Protein product: CAISESREGYTF.

The V and J genes are TRBV11-3 and TRBJ2-1, with 8 bases identical to TRBD2. Losses at the gene ends were 5 bases for V and 4 bases for J; bases not matched to a gene: 7. This CDR3 is built from 15 residues. Germline V gene lookup returns CDR1 SGHNT and CDR2 YENEEA. CDR3 in DNA: TGTGCCAGCAGCCATTCGACTAGCGCTTACAATGAGCAGTTCTTC. It is translated as CASSHSTSAYNEQFF.

The chain combines TRBV2 with TRBJ2-7, with 7 bases fitting TRBD2. V was pared by 6 bases and J by 0 bases, with 11 bases of the junction left unmatched. CDR1 and CDR2 (germline): SNHLY, FYNNEI. The CDR3 sequence is 16 residues long. In nucleotides, the CDR3 is TGTGCCAGCAGGGAGAGTAGCGGGTCCAGCTCCTACGAGCAGTACTTC. Its protein product is CASRESSGSSSYEQYF.

The J gene is TRBJ2-5, the V gene TRBV6-5; D remains ambiguous. The J call could be wrong; TRBJ2-7 is a better fit for the DNA end. In germline, CDR1 is MNHEY, CDR2 SVGAGI. CDR3 length: 13 residues. CDR3 sequence: CASSYRVSYEQYF. The CDR3 DNA follows: TGTGCCAGCAGTTACCGAGTATCCTACGAGCAGTACTTC.

The rearrangement joins TRBV7-8 to TRBJ2-7; 8 nucleotides line up with TRBD1. With 2 bases clipped from V and 0 bases from J, the junction kept 6 bases outside the gene matches. The V gene's germline CDR1 is SGHVS and CDR2 FQNEAQ. This CDR3 spans 16 amino acids. The chain's CDR3 is CASSLPGDRSSYEQYF. The CDR3 nucleotides read TGTGCCAGCAGCTTACCTGGGGACAGGAGCTCCTACGAGCAGTACTTC.

The V gene is TRBV6-1, the J gene TRBJ1-5; 7 nucleotides match TRBD1. Germline V gene sequence: CDR1 MNHNS, CDR2 SASEGT. The CDR3 has 16 residues. The J segment lost 9 bases and the V segment lost 1 base, leaving 12 bases of the junction unmatched. In DNA, the CDR3 is TGTGCCAGCAGTGAAGTAGGGCAGGGGGTAAGATGGCCCCAGCATTTT. The encoded protein is CASSEVGQGVRWPQHF.

CDR3 residues: CASSPMRTSGSYSETQYF. In DNA form, the CDR3 reads TGTGCCAGTAGCCCAATGAGGACTAGCGGGAGTTATTCGGAGACCCAGTACTTC. The chain uses TRBV19 and TRBJ2-5, with TRBD2 identical over 13 bases. In germline, CDR1 is LNHDA, CDR2 SQIVND (reference sequence). The CDR3 runs to 18 residues. Germline trimming cut 6 bases from V and 5 bases from J; bases unmatched to any gene: 15.

J is TRBJ1-1 and V is TRBV19; no clear D. Germline V gene data show CDR1 as LNHDA and CDR2 as SQIVND (reference sequence). V was clipped by 5 bases and J by 1 base, with 23 bases between them. The CDR3 contains 18 residues. CDR3: CASSGMGGLFAANTEAFF. CDR3 bases: TGTGCCAGTAGTGGAATGGGAGGCCTTTTCGCTGCGAACACTGAAGCTTTCTTT.

The chain links TRBV6-6 to TRBJ2-5, with 8 bases aligning to TRBD2. The V and J ends lost 6 bases and 5 bases, in that order; junction bases with no gene match: 5. The V gene's germline CDR1 is MNHNY and CDR2 SVGAGI (reference sequence). The CDR3 spans 13 residues. CDR3 coding DNA: TGTGCCAGCAGATCGGGAGGGCCGGAGACCCAGTACTTC. It is translated as CASRSGGPETQYF.

In its sample, this clone was seen a few times. V gene TRBV6-1 combines with J gene TRBJ1-1; no reliable D call. Germline-derived CDR1 and CDR2 are MNHNS and SASEGT. V was clipped by 0 bases and J by 5 bases, with 10 bases between them. This CDR3 has 14 residues. The CDR3 bases are TGTGCCAGCAGTGAAGCCGGCCCCGGGACTGAAGCTTTCTTT. It specifies CASSEAGPGTEAFF.

DNA for the CDR3: TGTGCCAGCAGTTTACGCAGGGCGAACTATGGCTACACCTTC. Amino acids: CASSLRRANYGYTF. The chain links TRBV28 to TRBJ1-2, with D possibly matching TRBD1 (5 bases). Between the trimmed V and J ends, which lost 2 bases and 2 bases, there was a span of 9 bases. Germline assignment: CDR1 MDHEN and CDR2 SYDVKM. The CDR3 is made up of 14 amino acids.

This chain links TRBV7-2 with TRBJ2-1, with 9 bases fitting TRBD2. J gave up 4 bases and V 3 bases, and 4 bases lay outside the gene matches. Germline assignment: CDR1 SGHTA and CDR2 FQGNSA. This CDR3 is 15 amino acids long. The CDR3: CASSFRTSAYNEQFF. The CDR3 region has the DNA TGTGCCAGCAGCTTCCGGACTAGCGCATACAATGAGCAGTTCTTC.

This clone was counted only a few times. The chain couples TRBV6-5 to TRBJ2-7, with 9 bases matching TRBD1. The CDR3 sequence is 15 residues long. Trimming cost V 2 bases and J 0 bases; bases outside gene matches: 2. Germline CDR1 is MNHEY and CDR2 is SVGAGI. The CDR3 loop is CASSYTGGPSYEQYF. The CDR3 nucleotides read TGTGCCAGCAGTTACACAGGGGGCCCCTCCTACGAGCAGTACTTC.

J is TRBJ1-1 and V is TRBV5-4; D possibly corresponds to TRBD1 (6 bases). Trimming took off 4 bases at V and 8 bases at J, with 12 bases between the two ends. Germline CDR1 reads SGHNT; CDR2 reads YYREEE (reference sequence). The CDR3 covers 12 residues. CDR3 sequence (DNA): TGTGCCAGCAGCACCTGGACAGAAGAAGCTTTCTTT. Protein: CASSTWTEEAFF.

This clone has only one observation. This chain links TRBV30 with TRBJ1-5; D remains unclear. The germline V gene encodes CDR1 GTSNPN and CDR2 SVGIG (reference sequence). The CDR3 is made up of 16 amino acids. V was clipped by 1 base and J by 7 bases, with 20 bases between them. CDR3 protein: CAWSEEVAGSDQPQHF. CDR3 nucleotides: TGTGCCTGGAGTGAGGAAGTAGCGGGGTCGGACCAGCCCCAGCATTTT. Variable domain in full (rest from reference TRBV30 and TRBJ1-5): SQTIHQWPATLVQPVGSPLSLECTVEGTSNPNLYWYRQAAGRGLQLLFYSVGIGQISSEVPQNLSASRPQDRQFILSSKKLLLSDSGFYLCAWSEEVAGSDQPQHFGDGTRLSIL.